Listed below are T cell receptor beta chains from one sample, sequenced in a study of early T cells in non-severe SARS-CoV-2 infection. From the 5' RACE reads, TCRdb called clonotypes with MiXCR, one entry per CDR3 protein. The table records tens of thousands of distinct CDR3 sequences, about 17% of them present only once. The input for sequencing was whole blood, taken at baseline. The receptors shown here come from an adult who was a healthcare worker with PCR-confirmed SARS-CoV-2 infection or an uninfected control (not recorded which). Each CDR3 is given with its conserved first and last residue. D genes are given only for firm matches. Clone size, where shown, is once, few, many, or a class for clones that have expanded.

V: TRBV20-1
size: .
J: TRBJ2-7
D: TRBD1
DNA: TGCAGTGCTCGTCAGGGGGCAGAGAGCGACGAGCAGTACTTC
CDR3: CSARQGAESDEQYF

V: TRBV6-1
size: many
J: TRBJ2-7
D: TRBD2
DNA: TGTGCCAGCAGTGTGGAAGCGGGGAGCTCCTACGAGCAGTACTTC
CDR3: CASSVEAGSSYEQYF

V: TRBV7-2
size: many
J: TRBJ1-4
D: .
DNA: TGTGCCAGCAGCTTATCAGGGGCCCTAACTGGTGAAAAACTGTTTTTT
CDR3: CASSLSGALTGEKLFF

V: TRBV28
size: many
J: TRBJ2-1
D: TRBD1
DNA: TGTGCCAGCAGTCTCGGAACAGGGGGCGCCTACAATGAGCAGTTCTTC
CDR3: CASSLGTGGAYNEQFF

V: TRBV7-2
size: few
J: TRBJ2-5
D: TRBD2
DNA: TGTGCCAGCAGCATCGGACTAGCGGGGTCAGAGACCCAGTACTTC
CDR3: CASSIGLAGSETQYF

V: TRBV28
size: .
J: TRBJ1-5
D: .
DNA: TGTGCCAGCAGTTTATCAGGGGTTATTAGCAATCAGCCCCAGCATTTT
CDR3: CASSLSGVISNQPQHF

V: TRBV18
size: few
J: TRBJ2-1
D: .
DNA: TGTGCCAGCTCTGGGTGCTACGCCGACACCTCCGAAACCTCTTTCTACAATGAGCAGTTCTTC
CDR3: CASSGCYADTSETSFYNEQFF

V: TRBV7-7
size: few
J: TRBJ2-5
D: .
DNA: TGTGCCAGCAGCTTATTTCAGGGGTTGGGGACCCAGTACTTC
CDR3: CASSLFQGLGTQYF

V: TRBV2
size: .
J: TRBJ1-4
D: .
DNA: TGTGCCAGCAGTGAAGAAGCTGGAAAACTGTTTTTT
CDR3: CASSEEAGKLFF

V: TRBV7-9
size: few
J: TRBJ2-2
D: TRBD2
DNA: TGTGCCAGCACCTCCTTGCGTCTAGCGGGAATTAACACCGGGGAGCTGTTTTTT
CDR3: CASTSLRLAGINTGELFF

V: TRBV11-2
size: few
J: TRBJ2-3
D: .
DNA: TGTGCCAGCAGCTTCTCGGCCCTCCTTACAGATACGCAGTATTTT
CDR3: CASSFSALLTDTQYF

V: TRBV19
size: .
J: TRBJ2-1
D: TRBD1
DNA: TGTGCCAGTAGTAAGGGACAGGGCCGAGGGGGTTACAATGAGCAGTTCTTC
CDR3: CASSKGQGRGGYNEQFF

V: TRBV12-5
size: many
J: TRBJ2-3
D: .
DNA: TGTGCTAGTGGTTTGGTACGCGGGAGCACAGATACGCAGTATTTT
CDR3: CASGLVRGSTDTQYF

V: TRBV3-1
size: few
J: TRBJ1-3
D: TRBD1
DNA: TGTGCCAGCAGTGACAGGGGGTCTGGAAACACCATATATTTT
CDR3: CASSDRGSGNTIYF

V: TRBV20-1
size: .
J: TRBJ2-1
D: TRBD1
DNA: TGCAGTGCTGTCGGGACAGGGGTCAGTGAGCAGTTCTTC
CDR3: CSAVGTGVSEQFF

V: TRBV7-2
size: .
J: TRBJ1-4
D: .
DNA: TGTGCCAGCACCTCACCCCCCAGGGGCGGACTGTTTTTT
CDR3: CASTSPPRGGLFF

V: TRBV7-6
size: many
J: TRBJ2-6
D: .
DNA: TGTGCCAGCAGCTTAGAACAGGGCAGATTCTCTGGGGCCAACGTCCTGACTTTC
CDR3: CASSLEQGRFSGANVLTF

V: TRBV5-6
size: .
J: TRBJ1-1
D: .
DNA: TGTGCCAGCAGCTTGACCTCGGCGCCGAACACTGAAGCTTTCTTT
CDR3: CASSLTSAPNTEAFF

V: TRBV20-1
size: few
J: TRBJ2-7
D: TRBD1
DNA: TGCAGTGCTCCGGGACAGGGCTACGAGCAGTACTTC
CDR3: CSAPGQGYEQYF

V: TRBV6-6
size: medium-sized
J: TRBJ2-3
D: .
DNA: TGTGCCAGCAGCCTATTGGACACTAGCACAGATACGCAGTATTTT
CDR3: CASSLLDTSTDTQYF

V: TRBV3-1
size: .
J: TRBJ2-3
D: .
DNA: TGTGCCAGCAGCCAAGAGGACAACACAGATACGCAGTATTTT
CDR3: CASSQEDNTDTQYF

V: TRBV20-1
size: .
J: TRBJ1-1
D: .
DNA: TGCAGTGCTCAGGGCGTTGGCACTGAAGCTTTCTTT
CDR3: CSAQGVGTEAFF

V: TRBV11-2
size: few
J: TRBJ2-5
D: .
DNA: TGTGCCAGCAGCTTACCGGACCTGGTGGAGACCCAGTACTTC
CDR3: CASSLPDLVETQYF

V: TRBV28
size: .
J: TRBJ2-2
D: .
DNA: TGTGCCAGCAGACACAGAGGAAACACCGGGGAGCTGTTTTTT
CDR3: CASRHRGNTGELFF

V: TRBV4-3
size: .
J: TRBJ2-3
D: TRBD1
DNA: TGCGCCAGCAGCTCTGGGGCAGGGGGTCTCAGCGTCGGTACGCAGTATTTT
CDR3: CASSSGAGGLSVGTQYF

V: TRBV7-9
size: .
J: TRBJ2-7
D: .
DNA: TGTGCCAGCAGCCCCCCCGGATTCAGACCGAGCTCCTACGAGCAGTACTTC
CDR3: CASSPPGFRPSSYEQYF

V: TRBV18
size: few
J: TRBJ2-1
D: TRBD2
DNA: TGTGCCAGCTCACCAAAGGGGACTAGCGGCTACAATGAGCAGTTCTTC
CDR3: CASSPKGTSGYNEQFF

V: TRBV27
size: few
J: TRBJ2-7
D: .
DNA: TGTGCCAGCAGTTTAAAGGGGCCGCCACAGCCCTACGAGCAGTACTTC
CDR3: CASSLKGPPQPYEQYF

V: TRBV4-1
size: few
J: TRBJ2-7
D: TRBD1
DNA: TGCGCCAGCAGCTACCCCGGGACAGGGAAACTCCACGAGCAGTACTTC
CDR3: CASSYPGTGKLHEQYF

V: TRBV4-3
size: many
J: TRBJ2-3
D: .
DNA: TGCGCCAGCAGCCAAGCGGGGGCCGGCACAGATACGCAGTATTTT
CDR3: CASSQAGAGTDTQYF

V: TRBV18
size: few
J: TRBJ1-1
D: TRBD1
DNA: TGTGCCAGCTCCAGTCCGACAGGGGGCTTTCCTGAAGCTTTCTTT
CDR3: CASSSPTGGFPEAFF

V: TRBV7-9
size: .
J: TRBJ2-7
D: TRBD1
DNA: TGTGCCAACAGCCCGACAGGGGACTCCTACGAGCAGTACTTC
CDR3: CANSPTGDSYEQYF

V: TRBV10-1
size: few
J: TRBJ2-3
D: .
DNA: TGCGCCAGCAGTGGTGAGGAAAGAATGGGTACGCAGTATTTT
CDR3: CASSGEERMGTQYF

V: TRBV3-1
size: few
J: TRBJ2-1
D: TRBD1
DNA: TGTGCCAGCAGCCAAGCACGAAGGGACAGGGGCCACAATGAGCAGTTCTTC
CDR3: CASSQARRDRGHNEQFF

V: TRBV27
size: .
J: TRBJ2-7
D: TRBD1
DNA: TGTGCCAGCAGTTTATTTGGACAGGGAACCTCCTACGAGCAGTACTTC
CDR3: CASSLFGQGTSYEQYF

V: TRBV20-1
size: many
J: TRBJ2-7
D: .
DNA: TGCAGTGCTAGTTCGGGGATAGGATCCTACGAGCAGTACTTC
CDR3: CSASSGIGSYEQYF

V: TRBV6-5
size: .
J: TRBJ1-1
D: .
DNA: TGTGCCAGCAGAATCGACAGGAGGCTGAACACTGAAGCTTTCTTT
CDR3: CASRIDRRLNTEAFF

V: TRBV28
size: many
J: TRBJ2-5
D: TRBD2
DNA: TGTGCCAGCAGTTTATGGAGCGGGGCCCAAGAGACCCAGTACTTC
CDR3: CASSLWSGAQETQYF

V: TRBV5-6
size: .
J: TRBJ1-1
D: .
DNA: TGTGCCAGCAGCTCGAGGGTTGGGAACACTGAAGCTTTCTTT
CDR3: CASSSRVGNTEAFF

V: TRBV11-2
size: .
J: TRBJ1-1
D: .
DNA: TGTGCCAGCAGCTTTGGTGGGTACACTGAAGCTTTCTTT
CDR3: CASSFGGYTEAFF

V: TRBV2
size: few
J: TRBJ2-1
D: .
DNA: TGTGCCAGCAGTGAACTTCAGGTATTCGAGACCTTACAGTTCTTC
CDR3: CASSELQVFETLQFF

V: TRBV30
size: .
J: TRBJ2-3
D: TRBD1
DNA: TGTGCCTGGAGACCAGGACAGGCGGGAGATACGCAGTATTTT
CDR3: CAWRPGQAGDTQYF

V: TRBV28
size: .
J: TRBJ1-1
D: TRBD1
DNA: TGTGCCAGCAGAACCGGGACAGGGGTCACTGAAGCTTTCTTT
CDR3: CASRTGTGVTEAFF

V: TRBV4-3
size: many
J: TRBJ2-1
D: .
DNA: TGCGCCAGCAGCCAAGGCGGGACAGAATACAATGAGCAGTTCTTC
CDR3: CASSQGGTEYNEQFF

V: TRBV7-8
size: many
J: TRBJ2-7
D: TRBD2
DNA: TGTGCCAGCAGCCCCCCCCGGGGGGGGCGCTACGAGCAGTACTTC
CDR3: CASSPPRGGRYEQYF

V: TRBV12-3/TRBV12-4
size: few
J: TRBJ1-1
D: .
DNA: TGTGCCAGCGGTAGGGCCGCCATGAACACTGAAGCTTTCTTT
CDR3: CASGRAAMNTEAFF

V: TRBV4-2
size: .
J: TRBJ1-1
D: .
DNA: TGTGCCAGCAGCCAAGCAGAAAGGGGACGCGACACTGAAGCTTTCTTT
CDR3: CASSQAERGRDTEAFF

V: TRBV19
size: .
J: TRBJ1-2
D: .
DNA: TGTGCCAGTGGCCCACCCAACTATGGCTACACCTTC
CDR3: CASGPPNYGYTF

V: TRBV5-6
size: .
J: TRBJ2-1
D: .
DNA: TGTGCCAGCAGCTTTCTTTTCAATGAGCAGTTCTTC
CDR3: CASSFLFNEQFF

V: TRBV5-1
size: few
J: TRBJ2-1
D: TRBD2
DNA: TGCGCCAGCAGCATTGGGTCTAGCGGGAGCGGAGGTGAGCAGTTCTTC
CDR3: CASSIGSSGSGGEQFF

V: TRBV3-1
size: .
J: TRBJ2-5
D: .
DNA: TGTGCCAGCAGCCAAGTGCGACATGGCCCCAAAGAGACCCAGTACTTC
CDR3: CASSQVRHGPKETQYF

V: TRBV29-1
size: many
J: TRBJ2-7
D: TRBD2
DNA: TGCAGCGTCGGACTAGCGAGGGAGCAGTACTTC
CDR3: CSVGLAREQYF

V: TRBV12-2
size: few
J: TRBJ2-7
D: .
DNA: TGTGCAAGTCGCTTAGCCCCCGAGCAGTACTTC
CDR3: CASRLAPEQYF